The 26 T cell receptor beta chains reported below all come from one sample, sequenced in a study of shared clonotypes between healthy human individuals (dated by TCRdb to 2018 to 2020). The protocol used for the library was the immunoSEQ multiplex PCR assay. In its TCRdb copy, this immuneACCESS table keeps in-frame sequences only and misses some clones. Where compared with another copy, unresolved V genes explain less than half of these, and the others have no known cause. In all, the sample holds about 2.4 million clones, and 90% to 95% of those were seen once. The ten largest clones add up to about 0.34% of the sample. Sequenced sample: naive CD4+ T cells from PBMCs. Per the publication, the cell subset or site label means: CD45RA+ positively selected. The receptors stem from a man aged 18 to 29 in good health. Some clones in this sample may be carry-over from other donors' samples.

In nucleotides, the CDR3 is TGTGCCTGGAGCCGCGGGACTAGCGGGAGGACCGGGGAGCTGTTTTTT. Its translation is CAWSRGTSGRTGELFF. This chain uses TRBV30 with TRBJ2-2; 15 nucleotides match TRBD2. Per germline, CDR1 GTSNPN and CDR2 SVGIG (reference sequence). The CDR3 is 16 amino acids. Trimming at V came to 3 bases and at J to 5 bases, leaving 4 bases not matched to a gene.

The chain combines TRBV18 with TRBJ1-2; D remains ambiguous. The CDR3 is made up of 14 amino acids. V gave up 6 bases and J gave up 2 bases, with 13 bases separating them. Germline CDR1 and CDR2: KGHSH and LQKENI. The CDR3 protein is CASSPEFGNYGYTF. The CDR3 DNA is TGTGCCAGCTCCCCGGAGTTCGGCAACTATGGCTACACCTTC.

Turning to this clone: This CDR3 is also generated by other DNA sequences in the sample. The chain has TRBV28 and TRBJ2-6; perhaps TRBD1 as D (6 bases). Per the germline V gene, CDR1 is MDHEN and CDR2 is SYDVKM. The CDR3 is 16 residues long. The V and J ends lost 4 bases and 1 base respectively, with 11 bases between them. CDR3 bases: TGTGCCAGCAGTTCCGGGACACCTTCTGGGGCCAACGTCCTGACTTTC. Protein sequence: CASSSGTPSGANVLTF.

The chain is built from TRBV12-5 and TRBJ2-1; TRBD2 matches 12 bases. V was pared by 1 base and J by 8 bases, with 3 bases of the junction left unmatched. In germline, CDR1 is LGHNT, CDR2 FRNRAP. CDR3 length: 15 residues. The CDR3 here is CASGLGLAGVDEQFF. The CDR3 DNA reads TGTGCTAGTGGTTTGGGACTAGCGGGAGTAGATGAGCAGTTCTTC.

V and J are TRBV11-1 and TRBJ2-5; 8 bases are shared with TRBD1. Per germline, CDR1 SGHAT and CDR2 FQDESV (reference sequence). The CDR3 runs to 14 residues. V shed 7 bases, J shed 6 bases, and the junction held 10 bases outside the gene matches. The CDR3 is CASTSDRVYQTQYF. Written as DNA, the CDR3 is TGTGCCAGCACCTCGGACAGGGTTTATCAGACCCAGTACTTC.

The chain recombines TRBV5-4 with TRBJ2-1; 8 positions agree with TRBD2. This CDR3 has 17 amino acids. Germline-derived CDR1 and CDR2 are SGHNT and YYREEE (reference sequence). The V gene end was trimmed by 3 bases and the J gene end by 2 bases; junction bases not matched to a gene: 10. CDR3 coding DNA: TGTGCCAGCAGCTCCCCGCGGGGGGATATTACCTACAATGAGCAGTTCTTC. Translated: CASSSPRGDITYNEQFF.

The J gene is TRBJ2-2, the V gene TRBV19; weak D call: TRBD2 (5 bases). CDR3 length equals 14 residues. Between the trimmed V and J ends, which lost 6 bases and 1 base, there was a span of 9 bases. Germline V gene sequence: CDR1 LNHDA, CDR2 SQIVND (reference sequence). CDR3 bases: TGTGCCAGTAGCTCGGGGTGGAACACCGGGGAGCTGTTTTTT. As protein: CASSSGWNTGELFF.

The V gene is TRBV7-6, the J gene TRBJ1-2, with no clear D. CDR3 size: 16 residues. Germline V gene sequence: CDR1 SGHVS, CDR2 FNYEAQ. Trimming shortened V by 1 base and J by 5 bases, and 17 bases separated the two germline ends. The DNA of the CDR3 is TGTGCCAGCAGCTTAGGGCAAAGCATGAGTGGGTATGGCTACACCTTC. It encodes CASSLGQSMSGYGYTF. Full variable domain (missing parts from reference TRBV7-6 and TRBJ1-2): GAGVSQSPRYKVTKRGQDVALRCDPISGHVSLYWYRQALGQGPEFLTYFNYEAQQDKSGLPNDRFSAERPEGSISTLTIQRTEQRDSAMYRCASSLGQSMSGYGYTFGSGTRLTVV.

Details on this clone: This sample also contains other DNA sequences that code for the same CDR3. The rearrangement links TRBV7-8 to TRBJ2-3, with 11 bases matching TRBD2. The CDR3 is made up of 15 amino acids. Germline-derived CDR1 and CDR2 are SGHVS and FQNEAQ. Trimming at V came to 3 bases and at J to 4 bases, leaving 3 bases not matched to a gene. For the CDR3, the DNA is TGTGCCAGCAGCTTGCTAGCGGGAGGTTCAGATACGCAGTATTTT. Its protein is CASSLLAGGSDTQYF.

The CDR3: CASSLEGQENEKLFF. CDR3 nucleotides: TGTGCCAGCAGCTTAGAAGGTCAGGAAAATGAAAAACTGTTTTTT. The chain combines TRBV7-6 with TRBJ1-4, with D unclear. V was pared by 1 base and J by 5 bases, with 11 bases between. Germline V gives CDR1 SGHVS, CDR2 FNYEAQ. This CDR3 has 15 residues. Together with reference TRBV7-6 and TRBJ1-4, the CDR3 gives the full variable domain: GAGVSQSPRYKVTKRGQDVALRCDPISGHVSLYWYRQALGQGPEFLTYFNYEAQQDKSGLPNDRFSAERPEGSISTLTIQRTEQRDSAMYRCASSLEGQENEKLFFGSGTQLSVL.

The rearrangement uses TRBV7-9 and TRBJ2-1; the D gene is possibly TRBD1 (5 bases). This CDR3 contains 13 residues. With 5 bases removed from V and 15 bases from J, the gap between germline ends came to 20 bases. Germline V gives CDR1 SEHNR, CDR2 FQNEAQ (reference sequence). The DNA for the CDR3 is TGTGCCAGCAGCCATAATAATCAGGGCTCGCCGTTCTTC. Its translation is CASSHNNQGSPFF.

The chain has TRBV7-3 and TRBJ2-3; 11 bases agree with TRBD2. The J segment lost 4 bases and the V segment lost 5 bases, leaving 8 bases of the junction unmatched. Germline CDR1 reads SGHTA; CDR2 reads FQGTGA. CDR3 size: 16 residues. The CDR3 DNA follows: TGTGCCAGCAGCCGAGGGGTACTAGCGGGAGCAGATACGCAGTATTTT. Translation gives CASSRGVLAGADTQYF. The variable domain in full, with the rest retrieved from reference TRBV7-3 and TRBJ2-3, is GAGVSQTPSNKVTEKGKYVELRCDPISGHTALYWYRQSLGQGPEFLIYFQGTGAADDSGLPNDRFFAVRPEGSVSTLKIQRTERGDSAVYLCASSRGVLAGADTQYFGPGTRLTVL.

The rearrangement links TRBV5-1 to TRBJ2-1, with D maybe TRBD2 (5 bases). The V end was cut by 6 bases, the J end by 4 bases, with 11 bases between. Germline CDR1 and CDR2: SGHRS and YFSETQ. This CDR3 region has 13 residues. CDR3 amino acids: CASTAGEYNEQFF. Written as DNA, the CDR3 is TGCGCCAGCACCGCGGGCGAATACAATGAGCAGTTCTTC. Filled out from reference TRBV5-1 and TRBJ2-1, the complete variable domain reads KAGVTQTPRYLIKTRGQQVTLSCSPISGHRSVSWYQQTPGQGLQFLFEYFSETQRNKGNFPGRFSGRQFSNSRSEMNVSTLELGDSALYLCASTAGEYNEQFFGPGTRLTVL.

The chain couples TRBV28 to TRBJ2-7, with D tentatively TRBD1 (6 bases). CDR3 length: 15 amino acids. Trimming took 6 bases from V and 0 from J, leaving 15 bases between them. Germline V gene data show CDR1 as MDHEN and CDR2 as SYDVKM. The CDR3 here is CASRKNRVRSYEQYF. Written as DNA, the CDR3 is TGTGCCAGCAGGAAGAACAGGGTTCGCTCCTACGAGCAGTACTTC.

The chain couples TRBV2 to TRBJ2-7; D uncertain. CDR3 length: 11 amino acids. The V gene's germline CDR1 is SNHLY and CDR2 FYNNEI. V was shortened by 4 bases and J by 6 bases, with 7 bases between the two germline ends. This CDR3 reads CASSARFEQYF. The CDR3 DNA sequence: TGTGCCAGCAGTGCCCGTTTCGAGCAGTACTTC.

CDR3 sequence (DNA): TGTGCCAGCAGGCCCTGGGGCCGAGAGACCCAGTACTTC. As protein: CASRPWGRETQYF. V usage is TRBV5-6 and J usage is TRBJ2-5, with TRBD1 as a possible D gene (5 bases). Trimming stripped 5 bases from V and 4 bases from J, with 12 bases between. From germline, CDR1 is SGHDT and CDR2 YYEEEE. The CDR3 extends over 13 amino acids.

The V and J genes are TRBV6-1 and TRBJ1-5; a weak D match, TRBD1 (5 bases). Germline values: CDR1 MNHNS, CDR2 SASEGT. The CDR3 has 15 residues. Trimming stripped 6 bases from V and 5 bases from J, with 17 bases between. The CDR3, as DNA: TGTGCCAGCAGCAGGGACGGTTGGGGGGATCAGCCCCAGCATTTT. Translating it yields CASSRDGWGDQPQHF.

This clone was recorded only once. This rearrangement joins TRBV18 to TRBJ2-7, with a possible D match to TRBD2 (5 bases). Germline assignment: CDR1 KGHSH and CDR2 LQKENI. Between the trimmed V and J ends, which lost 6 bases and 3 bases, there was a span of 9 bases. This CDR3 has 12 amino acids. DNA of the CDR3: TGTGCCAGCTCTTCCGGGAACTACGAGCAGTACTTC. Its protein product is CASSSGNYEQYF.

The chain is built from TRBV5-6 and TRBJ1-1; D may be TRBD1 (5 bases). Between the trimmed V and J ends, which lost 2 bases and 5 bases, there was a span of 13 bases. The CDR3 length is 14 residues. Germline V gene lookup returns CDR1 SGHDT and CDR2 YYEEEE. As DNA, the CDR3 is TGTGCCAGCAGCTTTGGGGGTGGTAGTACTGAAGCTTTCTTT. Translation gives CASSFGGGSTEAFF. Supplemented by reference TRBV5-6 and TRBJ1-1, the full variable domain reads DAGVTQSPTHLIKTRGQQVTLRCSPKSGHDTVSWYQQALGQGPQFIFQYYEEEERQRGNFPDRFSGHQFPNYSSELNVNALLLGDSALYLCASSFGGGSTEAFFGQGTRLTVV.

This chain joins TRBV7-8 and TRBJ2-1; 8 bases match TRBD2. The ends lost 2 bases at V and 5 bases at J; junction bases unmatched: 11. Germline V gene sequence: CDR1 SGHVS, CDR2 FQNEAQ. This CDR3 has 17 amino acids. The CDR3 coding sequence is TGTGCCAGCAGCTTACCGCGATGGATAGCGGGACACAATGAGCAGTTCTTC. This sequence encodes CASSLPRWIAGHNEQFF.

The chain uses TRBV10-3 and TRBJ1-1; D is ambiguous. The CDR3 extends over 13 amino acids. The V gene lost 9 bases and the J gene lost 6 bases, with 17 bases spanning the gap. Looked up from germline, CDR1 is ENHRY and CDR2 is SYGVKD. The CDR3 DNA reads TGTGCCATAACCCGAACCCAGACCGCTGAAGCTTTCTTT. This sequence encodes CAITRTQTAEAFF.

A single count supports this clone. V usage is TRBV5-1 and J usage is TRBJ2-7, with TRBD2 matching 10 bases. Germline-derived CDR1 and CDR2 are SGHRS and YFSETQ. Unmatched junction bases numbered 16, after V lost 6 bases and J lost 7 bases. The length of the CDR3 is 16 residues. The CDR3 reads CASILSPSGSNGEQYF. In nucleotides, the CDR3 is TGCGCCAGCATCCTGAGTCCTAGCGGGAGTAATGGAGAGCAGTACTTC.

The chain combines TRBV18 with TRBJ1-2, with 10 bases identical to TRBD1. The CDR3 length is 15 residues. Germline assignment: CDR1 KGHSH and CDR2 LQKENI. Trimming at V came to 4 bases and at J to 4 bases, leaving 6 bases not matched to a gene. As DNA, the CDR3 is TGTGCCAGCTCACTAGGACAGGGGGTAATCTATGGCTACACCTTC. Amino acid sequence: CASSLGQGVIYGYTF.

This chain uses TRBV29-1 with TRBJ1-1, with D uncertain. Germline assignment: CDR1 SQVTM and CDR2 ANQGSEA. V shed 4 bases and J shed 4 bases, with 7 bases lying between them. CDR3 length equals 11 residues. CDR3 sequence: CSVVGLTEAFF. CDR3 bases: TGCAGCGTTGTAGGGCTCACTGAAGCTTTCTTT.

V usage is TRBV18 and J usage is TRBJ2-7; no definite D call. The ends were cut back, 3 bases at V and 6 bases at J, with 9 bases in the middle. CDR1 and CDR2 from the germline V gene are KGHSH and LQKENI. This CDR3 spans 12 amino acids. CDR3 sequence: CASSPNLVEQYF. CDR3 DNA: TGTGCCAGCTCACCCAATTTAGTCGAGCAGTACTTC.

The chain uses TRBV30 and TRBJ1-5; D gene ambiguous. V gave up 0 bases and J gave up 0 bases, with 9 bases separating them. Per the germline V gene, CDR1 is GTSNPN and CDR2 is SVGIG (reference sequence). The CDR3 is 15 residues long. The CDR3 DNA follows: TGTGCCTGGAGTGTTCGGGGATTTAGCAATCAGCCCCAGCATTTT. The encoded protein is CAWSVRGFSNQPQHF.